The T cell receptor beta chain described here comes from a study of beta chain features in type 1 diabetes. This clone was picked up a small number of times. The antigen remains unidentified. Averaging roughly 120 mL, one heparinised blood draw came from each individual donor. Study-wide results and limits: Comparison showed that naive, central memory and Treg TCRB repertoires appeared more similar among patients than among healthy donors. A moderate, significant TCRB CDR3 shortening appeared in type 1 diabetes across four CD4+ subsets. Lower insertion and higher deletion counts appeared at VDJ junctions in type 1 diabetes patients.

As every portion of the isolated RNA was reverse transcribed, the sequencing read expressed TCRB transcripts. The study sequenced naive, central memory and regulatory T cell samples to an average of roughly 3.8 million reads. TCRdb's table, derived via immunoSEQ multiplex PCR, lists solely in-frame clones and lacks some. Among hundreds of thousands of clones listed, around 15% were seen once. The CDR3 runs to 16 residues. V was pared by 6 bases and J by 4 bases, with 8 bases of the junction left unmatched. In germline, CDR1 is SNHLY, CDR2 FYNNEI. The chain joins TRBV2 to TRBJ2-5, with TRBD2 identical over 13 bases. Material for sequencing was naive CD4+ T cells from blood. The receptor comes from a man between 18 and 35 years old with type 1 diabetes. In DNA, the CDR3 is TGTGCCAGCAGAGTCACTAGCGGGGGGGCCGGAGAGACCCAGTACTTC. Translated: CASRVTSGGAGETQYF. Drawing the rest from reference TRBV2 and TRBJ2-5, the complete variable domain is EPEVTQTPSHQVTQMGQEVILRCVPISNHLYFYWYRQILGQKVEFLVSFYNNEISEKSEIFDDQFSVERPDGSNFTLKIRSTKLEDSAMYFCASRVTSGGAGETQYFGPGTRLLVL.